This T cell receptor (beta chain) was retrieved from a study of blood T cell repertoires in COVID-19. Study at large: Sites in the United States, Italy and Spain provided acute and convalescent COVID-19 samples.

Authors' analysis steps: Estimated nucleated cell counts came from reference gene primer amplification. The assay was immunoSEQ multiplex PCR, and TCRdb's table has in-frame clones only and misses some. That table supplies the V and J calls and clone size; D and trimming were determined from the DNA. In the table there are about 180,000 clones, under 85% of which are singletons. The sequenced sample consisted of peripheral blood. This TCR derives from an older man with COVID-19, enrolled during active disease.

This CDR3 is CAISEEAGIQETQYF. Here the CDR3 DNA reads TGTGCCATCAGTGAGGAGGCAGGGATACAAGAGACCCAGTACTTC. V gene TRBV10-3 combines with J gene TRBJ2-5; possible D gene TRBD1, 5 bases. Germline CDR1 and CDR2: ENHRY and SYGVKD. Trimming removed 2 bases from V and 2 bases from J, with 12 bases in between. This CDR3 contains 15 residues.